The 20 T cell receptor beta chains presented below share a single source sample, sequenced in a study of T cell responses to AZD1222 COVID-19 vaccine. Sequencing used immunoSEQ multiplex PCR; TCRdb keeps in-frame clones, though not all of them. Of about 120,000 clones listed, 80% to 90% are singletons. The input for sequencing was peripheral blood, taken on day 0 of AZD1222 vaccination. These TCRs come from an adult in good health.

A word on this clone: Because it lacks the conserved phenylalanine or tryptophan at the end, this CDR3 is likely a read error. The limits of the CDR3 on the DNA are not certain, so only TCRdb's listed CDR3 is given. The V call is TRBV7-9, the J call TRBJ2-7; the DNA was not used to check the table's D call, TRBD1. The germline gives CDR1 SEHNR, CDR2 FQNEAQ (reference sequence). The CDR3 adds up to 12 amino acids, both ends counted. CDR3 loop: CASSDRDSQLRL.

This chain joins TRBV10-3 and TRBJ2-7, with 7 nucleotides matching TRBD1. The junction had 13 bases not matched to a gene; V was cut back by 6 bases and J by 2 bases. Looked up from germline, CDR1 is ENHRY and CDR2 is SYGVKD. The CDR3 is 16 amino acids. CDR3 residues: CAISPSFGTVAYEQYF. In DNA form, the CDR3 reads TGTGCCATCAGCCCGAGCTTCGGGACAGTCGCCTACGAGCAGTACTTC.

V and J are TRBV30 and TRBJ1-3, with D unclear. CDR1 is GTSNPN, CDR2 SVGIG, per germline (reference sequence). The CDR3 sequence is 13 residues long. Trimming shortened V by 2 bases and J by 0 bases, and 5 bases separated the two germline ends. The CDR3 spells CAWSPNSGNTIYF. The CDR3 DNA is TGTGCCTGGAGTCCCAACTCTGGAAACACCATATATTTT.

This clone was seen a single time. This chain connects TRBV5-1 to TRBJ2-1, with TRBD1 matching over 7 bases. The germline gives CDR1 SGHRS, CDR2 YFSETQ. The J segment lost 4 bases and the V segment lost 2 bases, leaving 6 bases of the junction unmatched. The CDR3 covers 15 residues. In DNA form, the CDR3 reads TGCGCCAGCAGCTTCTCCGGGACAGAGTACAATGAGCAGTTCTTC. This encodes CASSFSGTEYNEQFF.

This clone was found a few times. This chain connects TRBV18 to TRBJ2-7; a weak D match, TRBD2 (5 bases). V was cut by 4 bases and J by 0 bases, with 13 bases left in between. Per germline, CDR1 KGHSH and CDR2 LQKENI. This CDR3 spans 15 amino acids. The CDR3: CASSLSGDRSYEQYF. CDR3 sequence (DNA): TGTGCCAGCTCACTATCCGGGGATCGCTCCTACGAGCAGTACTTC.

The chain uses TRBV19 and TRBJ2-3; a weak D match, TRBD2 (5 bases). V shed 10 bases and J shed 6 bases, with 17 bases lying between them. The CDR3 runs to 13 residues. The germline CDR1 and CDR2 sequences are LNHDA and SQIVND (reference sequence). The CDR3 DNA reads as TGTGCCACCGTCGGACCCTCGGGGGATACGCAGTATTTT. Translation: CATVGPSGDTQYF.

This chain links TRBV2 with TRBJ2-5; D may be TRBD1 or TRBD2 (6 bases each). The germline gives CDR1 SNHLY, CDR2 FYNNEI. V gave up 8 bases and J gave up 5 bases, with 15 bases separating them. CDR3 size: 13 residues. The CDR3 region is CASLGGRGETQYF. In DNA, the CDR3 is TGTGCCAGCCTCGGGGGCCGAGGGGAGACCCAGTACTTC.

The sample holds many counts of this clone. The sample carries other DNA sequences with the same CDR3. V gene TRBV5-1 combines with J gene TRBJ2-5; D not resolved. V lost 1 base and J 2 bases, leaving 0 bases between the germline ends. The CDR3 sequence is 11 residues long. Germline V gives CDR1 SGHRS, CDR2 YFSETQ. The CDR3 DNA reads TGCGCCAGCAGCTTGCAAGAGACCCAGTACTTC. Protein: CASSLQETQYF.

V usage is TRBV24-1 and J usage is TRBJ2-1, with TRBD2 matching over 8 bases. Per the germline V gene, CDR1 is KGHDR and CDR2 is SFDVKD. This CDR3 comprises 15 residues. With V trimmed by 4 bases and J by 7 bases, 8 bases remained unmatched. Here the CDR3 DNA reads TGTGCCACCAGTGAACCGGGACTAGAGGGTAATGAGCAGTTCTTC. Amino acids: CATSEPGLEGNEQFF.

The gene calls are TRBV6-5 and TRBJ1-5, with 8 bases fitting TRBD1. CDR1 MNHEY and CDR2 SVGAGI come from the germline V gene. The length of the CDR3 is 16 residues. Germline trimming cut 4 bases from V and 4 bases from J; bases unmatched to any gene: 9. CDR3 residues: CASSFPGQGGNQPQHF. The CDR3 DNA sequence: TGTGCCAGCAGTTTTCCCGGACAGGGTGGGAATCAGCCCCAGCATTTT.

This clone was counted only a few times. This chain joins TRBV6-5 and TRBJ2-2; no reliable D call. Germline V gene sequence: CDR1 MNHEY, CDR2 SVGAGI. The CDR3 loop spans 15 amino acids. Trimming stripped 2 bases from V and 7 bases from J, with 14 bases between. CDR3: CASSYMASGGGELFF. The CDR3 nucleotides are TGTGCCAGCAGTTACATGGCGTCGGGTGGCGGGGAGCTGTTTTTT.

The rearrangement links TRBV30 to TRBJ1-2; a weak D match, TRBD1 (6 bases). V was shortened by 4 bases and J by 4 bases, with 19 bases between the two germline ends. This CDR3 is built from 15 residues. CDR1 and CDR2 (germline): GTSNPN, SVGIG (reference sequence). CDR3 sequence reads: CAWNKLTGRVYGYTF. The CDR3 DNA sequence: TGTGCCTGGAACAAACTAACAGGGAGGGTCTATGGCTACACCTTC.

The chain combines TRBV15 with TRBJ1-2, with TRBD1 as a possible D gene (5 bases). CDR1 LNHNV and CDR2 YYDKDF come from the germline V gene (reference sequence). The CDR3 has 19 amino acids. Trimming removed 1 base at V and 0 bases at J, with 21 bases between. CDR3 coding DNA: TGTGCCACCAGCAGAGGGTCGGGCGGGGCCTCGCTAGCTAACTATGGCTACACCTTC. It specifies CATSRGSGGASLANYGYTF.

V usage is TRBV6-1 and J usage is TRBJ1-5; 8 nucleotides line up with TRBD1. This CDR3 has 16 residues. Germline V gene sequence: CDR1 MNHNS, CDR2 SASEGT. V shed 4 bases, J shed 0 bases, and the junction held 5 bases outside the gene matches. The CDR3 sequence: CASSGAGGVSNQPQHF. DNA of the CDR3: TGTGCCAGCAGTGGGGCAGGGGGCGTTAGCAATCAGCCCCAGCATTTT.

V is TRBV12-2 and J is TRBJ2-7; the table's D gene call, TRBD2, was not cross checked with the DNA. TRBV12-2 is a pseudogene segment. The length of the CDR3 is 15 residues. The CDR3 spells CASRLDPGRVYEQYF. In nucleotides, the CDR3 is TGTGCAAGTCGCTTAGACCCCGGGAGGGTCTACGAGCAGTACTTC.

This clone has a single count. The chain joins TRBV7-9 to TRBJ1-1; no firm D call. The CDR3 sequence is 14 residues long. CDR1 and CDR2 (germline): SEHNR, FQNEAQ (reference sequence). Between the trimmed V and J ends, which lost 6 bases and 1 base, there was a span of 12 bases. CDR3 DNA sequence: TGTGCCAGCAGTAAACTAAGACAGAACACTGAAGCTTTCTTT. Amino acid sequence: CASSKLRQNTEAFF. Full variable domain (outside the CDR3, taken from reference TRBV7-9 and TRBJ1-1): DTGVSQNPRHKITKRGQNVTFRCDPISEHNRLYWYRQTLGQGPEFLTYFQNEAQLEKSRLLSDRFSAERPKGSFSTLEIQRTEQGDSAMYLCASSKLRQNTEAFFGQGTRLTVV.

This clone is labeled as medium-sized. The chain employs TRBV19 and TRBJ1-5; 12 nucleotides match TRBD1. V shed 6 bases, J shed 8 bases, and the junction held 5 bases outside the gene matches. This CDR3 is built from 14 residues. Germline V gene data show CDR1 as LNHDA and CDR2 as SQIVND (reference sequence). CDR3 residues: CASSPGQGAEPQHF. CDR3 in DNA: TGTGCCAGTAGCCCGGGACAGGGGGCAGAGCCCCAGCATTTT.

This clone came up once. V and J are TRBV30 and TRBJ1-2; possibly TRBD1 for D (5 bases). Trimming took 3 bases from V and 14 from J, leaving 19 bases between them. The CDR3 has 12 amino acids. Per germline, CDR1 GTSNPN and CDR2 SVGIG (reference sequence). CDR3 bases: TGTGCCTGGAGGGACTCACGGGGGATTGGGACCTTC. This translates into CAWRDSRGIGTF. The variable domain in full, with the rest retrieved from reference TRBV30 and TRBJ1-2, is SQTIHQWPATLVQPVGSPLSLECTVEGTSNPNLYWYRQAAGRGLQLLFYSVGIGQISSEVPQNLSASRPQDRQFILSSKKLLLSDSGFYLCAWRDSRGIGTFGSGTRLTVV.

This chain connects TRBV4-1 to TRBJ2-6, with unresolved D. V dropped 4 bases and J dropped 0 bases, with 16 bases sitting between them. The CDR3 is 18 amino acids. In germline, CDR1 is MGHRA, CDR2 YSYEKL. The CDR3 DNA follows: TGCGCCAGCAGCCTAGGCCAGGCGAGGCACTCTGGGGCCAACGTCCTGACTTTC. Encoded protein: CASSLGQARHSGANVLTF.

The chain couples TRBV12-5 to TRBJ2-6, with TRBD2 matching over 8 bases. This CDR3 region has 21 residues. Losses at the gene ends were 2 bases for V and 2 bases for J; bases not matched to a gene: 17. Germline V gene lookup returns CDR1 LGHNT and CDR2 FRNRAP. The chain's CDR3 is CASGLSMARGLVRAGANVLTF. CDR3 nucleotides: TGTGCTAGTGGTTTGTCCATGGCGAGGGGACTAGTTAGGGCTGGGGCCAACGTCCTGACTTTC.